Below are 6 T cell receptor beta chains sequenced from a single sample in a study of response to subunit inactivated influenza vaccine. TCRdb re-derived calls from the RT-PCR reads in MiXCR, one entry per CDR3 protein. Here the sample spans approximately 500,000 distinct CDR3 sequences, around a quarter being singletons. These records were also assigned to another study, of T cells expressing NK-cell markers. From that second work: UMIs were included in TCR beta cDNA generated by 5'RACE template switching.

Specimen: CD4+ T cells sorted from PBMCs, collected about 13 days after vaccination. These receptors were collected from a man over 45 who received an inactivated influenza vaccine.

This clonotype was found many times. This chain links TRBV12-3 or TRBV12-4 with TRBJ2-2, with D possibly TRBD1 on 5 matching bases. The CDR3 contains 15 residues. V lost 0 bases, J lost 4 bases, and 9 bases lay in between. The CDR3 DNA reads as TGTGCCAGCAGTTTAGCGCTAAGGGGCACCGGGGAGCTGTTTTTT. Translation: CASSLALRGTGELFF.

In this sample, this clonotype turned up a few times. This rearrangement joins TRBV6-1 to TRBJ2-5; 8 bases match TRBD2. The CDR3 is 16 residues long. Germline CDR1 MNHNS, CDR2 SASEGT. Trimming removed 6 bases from V and 5 bases from J; junction bases left unmatched: 14. CDR3 loop: CASRAGGAISWETQYF. CDR3 in DNA: TGTGCCAGCAGGGCGGGGGGCGCGATTAGTTGGGAGACCCAGTACTTC.

This clonotype was seen a handful of times. CDR3 in amino acids: CASRQGLGSTDTQYF. The CDR3 DNA is TGTGCCAGCAGGCAAGGACTAGGTAGCACAGATACGCAGTATTTT. The chain links TRBV27 to TRBJ2-3; TRBD2 aligns across 7 bases. The germline V gene encodes CDR1 MNHEY and CDR2 SMNVEV (reference sequence). CDR3 size: 15 residues. V was clipped by 6 bases and J by 0 bases; unmatched bases: 6.

The rearrangement links TRBV20-1 to TRBJ2-7, with 8 bases lining up with TRBD2. Germline assignment: CDR1 DFQATT and CDR2 SNEGSKA (reference sequence). V shed 3 bases and J 5 bases; nucleotides not matched to a gene: 9. This CDR3 region has 14 residues. This chain's CDR3 is CSASLGGRLHEQYF. CDR3 nucleotides: TGCAGTGCTAGTCTAGGCGGGAGGCTCCACGAGCAGTACTTC.

This clonotype showed up just a few times. This chain links TRBV27 with TRBJ1-6, with D possibly being TRBD1 (6 bases). The CDR3 loop spans 14 amino acids. CDR1 is MNHEY, CDR2 SMNVEV, per germline (reference sequence). The germline V and J ends were trimmed by 8 bases and 4 bases, with 12 bases remaining between them. The DNA of the CDR3 is TGTGCCAGCGCTTCGGACAGTTATAATTCACCCCTCCACTTT. Translation: CASASDSYNSPLHF.

The chain couples TRBV20-1 to TRBJ2-5; 7 bases align to TRBD2. Germline CDR1 reads DFQATT; CDR2 reads SNEGSKA (reference sequence). The CDR3 contains 14 residues. V lost 5 bases and J lost 4; bases outside the gene matches: 10. The CDR3 DNA reads as TGCAGTGCTCGGGGCCCGACTAGCCTAGAGACCCAGTACTTC. This translates into CSARGPTSLETQYF.